These 9 T cell receptor beta chains were all obtained from the same sample, sequenced in a study of blood T cell repertoires in COVID-19. Clones were sequenced by immunoSEQ multiplex PCR, and TCRdb holds only the in-frame ones, with some missing. The data contain 50,000 or so clones, over 65% of them singletons. Sequenced sample: peripheral blood. The receptors were gathered from a man at least 80 years old with COVID-19, enrolled during active disease.

J is TRBJ1-5 and V is TRBV7-9; a weak D match, TRBD1 (6 bases). Germline lookup yields CDR1 SEHNR and CDR2 FQNEAQ (reference sequence). The CDR3 consists of 14 residues. V was cut by 2 bases and J by 5 bases, with 10 bases left in between. Here the CDR3 DNA reads TGTGCCAGCAGCTTACGGGCAGGGGATCAGCCCCAGCATTTT. It codes for CASSLRAGDQPQHF. The whole variable domain, filled in from reference TRBV7-9 and TRBJ1-5, reads DTGVSQNPRHKITKRGQNVTFRCDPISEHNRLYWYRQTLGQGPEFLTYFQNEAQLEKSRLLSDRFSAERPKGSFSTLEIQRTEQGDSAMYLCASSLRAGDQPQHFGDGTRLSIL.

This clone was seen a handful of times. This sequence joins TRBV18 and TRBJ1-5; 8 positions match TRBD1. CDR1 and CDR2 (germline): KGHSH, LQKENI. The CDR3 length is 17 residues. With V trimmed by 0 bases and J by 6 bases, 10 bases remained unmatched. The CDR3 sequence: CASSPPATGVGGQPQHF. The CDR3 DNA sequence: TGTGCCAGCTCACCACCGGCGACAGGGGTCGGGGGTCAGCCCCAGCATTTT.

The chain couples TRBV12-3 or TRBV12-4 to TRBJ2-5; 7 bases fit TRBD2. V shed 1 base, J shed 7 bases, and the junction held 0 bases outside the gene matches. The CDR3 consists of 12 residues. The DNA of the CDR3 is TGTGCCAGCAGTTTAGGGGGGGGGACCCAGTACTTC. It codes for CASSLGGGTQYF.

This clone was counted only a few times. CDR3 loop: CATLAGVSADTQYF. CDR3 coding DNA: TGTGCCACTCTAGCGGGAGTATCAGCAGATACGCAGTATTTT. The genes are TRBV5-4 and TRBJ2-3, with 10 bases that match TRBD2. CDR1 and CDR2 (germline): SGHNT, YYREEE (reference sequence). J lost 4 bases, V lost 9 bases, and 8 bases had no gene match. This CDR3 comprises 14 residues.

The chain is built from TRBV7-2 and TRBJ2-1; 11 bases are a match to TRBD2. This CDR3 comprises 15 residues. CDR1 is SGHTA, CDR2 FQGNSA, per germline. Unmatched junction bases numbered 4, after V lost 4 bases and J lost 5 bases. The CDR3 nucleotides are TGTGCCAGCAGCTCGAGACTAGCGGGAAACAATGAGCAGTTCTTC. Translation: CASSSRLAGNNEQFF.

This chain links TRBV29-1 with TRBJ1-2; 7 bases align to TRBD1. Losses at the gene ends were 7 bases for V and 8 bases for J; bases not matched to a gene: 7. In germline, CDR1 is SQVTM, CDR2 ANQGSEA. CDR3 length equals 11 residues. CDR3 residues: CSADRVGGYTF. The DNA for the CDR3 is TGCAGCGCCGACAGGGTGGGAGGCTACACCTTC.

V is TRBV7-2 and J is TRBJ1-5; no clear D. CDR1 and CDR2 (germline): SGHTA, FQGNSA. The germline V and J ends were trimmed by 1 base and 5 bases, with 12 bases remaining between them. The CDR3 covers 15 residues. The CDR3 loop is CASSLGPGNHQPQHF. The CDR3, as DNA: TGTGCCAGCAGCTTAGGTCCCGGGAACCATCAGCCCCAGCATTTT.

The genes are TRBV25-1 and TRBJ1-3; the D gene is possibly TRBD1 (5 bases). Germline assignment: CDR1 MGHDK and CDR2 SYGVNS. This CDR3 contains 14 residues. V gave up 7 bases and J gave up 0 bases, with 10 bases separating them. The CDR3 nucleotides read TGTGCCAGCACCGCGGACACCTCTGGAAACACCATATATTTT. Translating it yields CASTADTSGNTIYF. Using reference TRBV25-1 and TRBJ1-3 for the parts outside the CDR3, the full variable domain is EADIYQTPRYLVIGTGKKITLECSQTMGHDKMYWYQQDPGMELHLIHYSYGVNSTEKGDLSSESTVSRIRTEHFPLTLESARPSHTSQYLCASTADTSGNTIYFGEGSWLTVV.

V usage is TRBV24-1 and J usage is TRBJ2-1; possible D gene TRBD1, 6 bases. V lost 7 bases to trimming and J lost 5 bases, with 11 bases between them. Germline V gene sequence: CDR1 KGHDR, CDR2 SFDVKD. The CDR3 totals 13 residues. Written as DNA, the CDR3 is TGTGCCACCAGAACCGGGACAAACAATGAGCAGTTCTTC. Residues: CATRTGTNNEQFF.